The rows below give T cell receptor beta chains drawn from one sample of a study of T cell responses to AZD1222 COVID-19 vaccine. Libraries were prepared by immunoSEQ multiplex PCR; TCRdb keeps only in-frame clonotypes and omits some of them. The profile shows about 180,000 clones, approximately 94% of them singletons. The sequenced sample was peripheral blood, obtained 28 days after the second AZD1222 dose. Receptors were obtained from an adult who received the AZD1222 COVID-19 vaccine. Each CDR3 is given with its conserved first and last residue. Each record gives: J gene, clone size, D gene, V gene, CDR3 protein, CDR3 DNA. The D gene is left open where the match is weak. Clone size is shown for a subset of rows, as once, few, many or a class of expanded clone.

>TRBJ2-1|NA|TRBD2|TRBV10-3
CAISDSGGSYNEQFF
TGTGCCATCAGTGATTCCGGGGGGTCCTACAATGAGCAGTTCTTC
>TRBJ1-5|NA|NA|TRBV5-1
CASSLAGLSNQPQHF
TGCGCCAGCAGCTTGGCGGGGTTGAGCAATCAGCCCCAGCATTTT
>TRBJ1-5|NA|NA|TRBV6-5
CASSYGGNSNQPQHF
TGTGCCAGCAGTTACGGGGGAAATAGCAATCAGCCCCAGCATTTT
>TRBJ2-5|NA|TRBD2|TRBV7-7
CASSWGLAGGQETQYF
TGTGCTAGCAGCTGGGGACTAGCGGGAGGACAAGAGACCCAGTACTTC
>TRBJ2-7|NA|NA|TRBV5-1
CASSPTTASSYEQYF
TGCGCCAGCAGCCCGACAACCGCCTCCTCCTACGAGCAGTACTTC
>TRBJ1-4|NA|NA|TRBV4-3
CASSQDPPTNEKLFF
TGCGCCAGCAGCCAAGACCCCCCAACTAATGAAAAACTGTTTTTT
>TRBJ1-4|once|NA|TRBV11-2
CASSSVLQVELFF
TGTGCCAGCAGTTCTGTACTTCAGGTTGAACTGTTTTTT
>TRBJ1-5|once|NA|TRBV27
CASSLSPAGSSNQPQHF
TGTGCCAGCAGTTTATCCCCGGCAGGGAGTAGCAATCAGCCCCAGCATTTT
>TRBJ1-1|NA|TRBD1|TRBV28
CASSSPGTGPGAEAFF
TGTGCCAGCAGTTCACCCGGGACAGGGCCCGGGGCTGAAGCTTTCTTT
>TRBJ2-2|NA|NA|TRBV11-3
CASSGEQQPTGELFF
TGTGCCAGCAGCGGGGAGCAACAGCCAACCGGGGAGCTGTTTTTT
>TRBJ1-1|NA|NA|TRBV13
CASSLAPEGATMNTEAFF
TGTGCCAGCAGCTTAGCTCCGGAAGGGGCCACCATGAACACTGAAGCTTTCTTT